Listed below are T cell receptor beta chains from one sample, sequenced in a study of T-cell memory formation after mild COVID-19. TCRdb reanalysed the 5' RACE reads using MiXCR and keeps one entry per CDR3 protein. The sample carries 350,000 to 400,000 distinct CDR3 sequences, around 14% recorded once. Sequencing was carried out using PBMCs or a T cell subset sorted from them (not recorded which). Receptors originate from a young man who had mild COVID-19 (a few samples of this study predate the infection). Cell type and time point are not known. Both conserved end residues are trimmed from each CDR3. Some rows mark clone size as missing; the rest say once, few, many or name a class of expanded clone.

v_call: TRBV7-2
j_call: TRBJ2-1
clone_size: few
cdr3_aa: ASSSTLAANNEQF

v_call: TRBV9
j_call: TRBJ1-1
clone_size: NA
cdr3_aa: ASSVALGEGANTEAF

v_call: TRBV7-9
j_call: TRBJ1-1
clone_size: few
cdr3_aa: ASSSYGGHTEAF

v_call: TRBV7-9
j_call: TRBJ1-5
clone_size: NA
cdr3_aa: ASSREGNLNQPQH

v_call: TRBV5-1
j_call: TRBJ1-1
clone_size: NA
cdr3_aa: ASSLAWTGPGTEAF

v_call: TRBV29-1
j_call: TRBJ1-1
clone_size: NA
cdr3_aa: SVSNTEAF

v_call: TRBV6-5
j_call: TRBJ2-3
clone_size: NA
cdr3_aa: ASTWRGGSTDTQY

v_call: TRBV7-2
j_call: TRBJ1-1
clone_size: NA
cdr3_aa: ASSPQVTNTEAF

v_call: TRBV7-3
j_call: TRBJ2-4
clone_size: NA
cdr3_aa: ASSVIRNAKNIQY

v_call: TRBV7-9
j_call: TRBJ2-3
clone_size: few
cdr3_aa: ASGGRGRVEADTQY

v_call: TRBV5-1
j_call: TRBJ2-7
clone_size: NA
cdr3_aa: ASSLVPLAGGQSYEQY

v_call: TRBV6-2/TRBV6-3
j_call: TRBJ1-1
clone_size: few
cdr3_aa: ASSYSTPTEAF